Listed below are T cell receptor beta chains from one sample, sequenced in a study of T cell responses to AZD1222 COVID-19 vaccine. Method: immunoSEQ multiplex PCR; TCRdb's copy keeps in-frame clones and lacks some. The table records 150,000 to 180,000 clones, approximately 90% of them present only once. The material sequenced was peripheral blood, taken on day 0 of AZD1222 vaccination. All receptors come from an adult in good health. CDR3s include the opening cysteine and the closing phenylalanine or tryptophan. A D gene is named only where the DNA matches it firmly. The size of a clone is reported for some rows only, either as once, few or many, or as a class for expanded clones.

size: .
D: TRBD1
V: TRBV10-3
J: TRBJ1-4
DNA: TGTGCCATCAGACCAACAGGGGTTAATGAAAAACTGTTTTTT
CDR3: CAIRPTGVNEKLFF

size: .
D: .
V: TRBV6-2/TRBV6-3
J: TRBJ1-5
DNA: TGTGCCAGCAGTTTCTTGGGGAATCAGCCCCAGCATTTT
CDR3: CASSFLGNQPQHF

size: .
D: TRBD2
V: TRBV4-2
J: TRBJ2-2
DNA: TGTGCCAGCAGTCCCGGGGGGGTGAACACCGGGGAGCTGTTTTTT
CDR3: CASSPGGVNTGELFF

size: once
D: TRBD1
V: TRBV12-3/TRBV12-4
J: TRBJ2-7
DNA: TGTGCCAGCAGTGAACAGGGGAACGGCGAGCAGTACTTC
CDR3: CASSEQGNGEQYF

size: once
D: TRBD1
V: TRBV11-2
J: TRBJ1-6
DNA: TGTGCCAGCAGCTGGGGGTGGGACAGCGATTCACCCCTCCACTTT
CDR3: CASSWGWDSDSPLHF

size: once
D: .
V: TRBV5-1
J: TRBJ1-2
DNA: TGCGCCAGCAGCTTGGGGACAGATACTCATTATGGCTACACCTTC
CDR3: CASSLGTDTHYGYTF

size: .
D: .
V: TRBV7-2
J: TRBJ2-5
DNA: TGTGCCAGCAGCTCCCAATTAAGCAGGGAAGAGACCCAGTACTTC
CDR3: CASSSQLSREETQYF

size: .
D: .
V: TRBV2
J: TRBJ2-2
DNA: TGTGCCAGCAGTGTTGTGGGCCTCCCCGGGGAGCTGTTTTTT
CDR3: CASSVVGLPGELFF

size: .
D: .
V: TRBV5-1
J: TRBJ2-5
DNA: TGCGCCAGCAGCTTGGCGGGGGCCATCCAAGAGACCCAGTACTTC
CDR3: CASSLAGAIQETQYF

size: .
D: TRBD1
V: TRBV7-8
J: TRBJ1-1
DNA: TGTGCCAGCAGCTTACCCAGGGGGGCAGCTTTCTTT
CDR3: CASSLPRGAAFF

size: .
D: .
V: TRBV4-3
J: TRBJ1-4
DNA: TGCGCCAGCAGCCAAGATGGGGGCCGGGGTGAAAAACTGTTTTTT
CDR3: CASSQDGGRGEKLFF

size: few
D: .
V: TRBV9
J: TRBJ2-3
DNA: TGTGCCAGCAGCCCCGGGGGTCTTGCCCCGGCGCAGTATTTT
CDR3: CASSPGGLAPAQYF

size: .
D: .
V: TRBV10-3
J: TRBJ1-2
DNA: TGTGCCATCAGTGAGCCGAATCAAGGACGATTGCGCTATGGCTACACCTTC
CDR3: CAISEPNQGRLRYGYTF

size: .
D: TRBD1
V: TRBV5-5
J: TRBJ2-5
DNA: TGTGCCAGCAGCTCCGGACAGGGAGGATGGGAGACCCAGTACTTC
CDR3: CASSSGQGGWETQYF

size: .
D: .
V: TRBV19
J: TRBJ1-2
DNA: TGTGCCAGTAGTCCGGTATTCGACTATGGCTACACCTTC
CDR3: CASSPVFDYGYTF

size: .
D: .
V: TRBV6-6
J: TRBJ1-2
DNA: TGTGCCAGCAGATTTGACAGGAGCTATGGCTACACCTTC
CDR3: CASRFDRSYGYTF

size: .
D: TRBD2
V: TRBV10-3
J: TRBJ2-7
DNA: TGTGCCATCAGTCCTAGCGGGGGGCCCTCCTACGAGCAGTACTTC
CDR3: CAISPSGGPSYEQYF

size: once
D: .
V: TRBV6-5
J: TRBJ1-4
DNA: TGTGCCAGCAGGGCAGGAGCAACTAATGAAAAACTGTTTTTT
CDR3: CASRAGATNEKLFF

size: .
D: .
V: TRBV6-5
J: TRBJ1-2
DNA: TGTGCCAGCAGTTACTCCAAGGAGGCATTCTATGGCTACACCTTC
CDR3: CASSYSKEAFYGYTF

size: .
D: .
V: TRBV13
J: TRBJ2-1
DNA: TGTGCCAGCAGCTTACGGGCCAGGTTCAATGAGCAGTTCTTC
CDR3: CASSLRARFNEQFF

size: .
D: .
V: TRBV7-2
J: TRBJ2-7
DNA: TGTGCCAGCAGCCCCCGGAGGAGTTCGTTGGCCGAGCAGTACTTC
CDR3: CASSPRRSSLAEQYF

size: .
D: .
V: TRBV5-4
J: TRBJ1-4
DNA: TGTGCCAGCAGCACGGGGGGAGGGGAAAAACTGTTTTTT
CDR3: CASSTGGGEKLFF

size: .
D: .
V: TRBV3-1/TRBV3-2
J: TRBJ2-1
DNA: TGTGCCAGCAGCCCCGACAGAAGAAATGAGCAGTTCTTC
CDR3: CASSPDRRNEQFF

size: .
D: .
V: TRBV6-1
J: TRBJ1-1
DNA: TGTGCCAGCAGTGAAAACCTGCGGGCTTTCTTT
CDR3: CASSENLRAFF

size: .
D: TRBD2
V: TRBV25-1
J: TRBJ2-7
DNA: TGTGCCAGCGCCGTGGGGGAGGGGAGGGAGCAGTACTTC
CDR3: CASAVGEGREQYF

size: .
D: .
V: TRBV28
J: TRBJ1-6
DNA: TGTGCCAGCAGTCCGCTGGCCCTTAATTCACCCCTCCACTTT
CDR3: CASSPLALNSPLHF

size: .
D: .
V: TRBV29-1
J: TRBJ2-7
DNA: TGCAGCGTTGTAATTGGCGGGGATTCCTACGAGCAGTACTTC
CDR3: CSVVIGGDSYEQYF

size: few
D: TRBD1
V: TRBV7-9
J: TRBJ1-1
DNA: TGTGCCAGCAGCCTACAGGGGGCCGCCACTGAAGCTTTCTTT
CDR3: CASSLQGAATEAFF

size: .
D: TRBD2
V: TRBV12-3/TRBV12-4
J: TRBJ2-5
DNA: TGTGCCAGCAGAACCGGGGGGGAAGAGACCCAGTACTTC
CDR3: CASRTGGEETQYF

size: .
D: TRBD1
V: TRBV5-1
J: TRBJ2-2
DNA: TGCGCCAGCAGCTGGACCGGGACAGGGGGATCCGGGGAGCTGTTTTTT
CDR3: CASSWTGTGGSGELFF

size: .
D: .
V: TRBV28
J: TRBJ1-3
DNA: TGTGCCAGCCGGCAGAACCTCCCCGAGGGAAACACCATATATTTT
CDR3: CASRQNLPEGNTIYF

size: .
D: TRBD1
V: TRBV19
J: TRBJ1-1
DNA: TGTGCCAGTAGCTCAGGGGCAGGGGGTATGACTGAAGCTTTCTTT
CDR3: CASSSGAGGMTEAFF

size: .
D: TRBD1
V: TRBV19
J: TRBJ2-3
DNA: TGTGCCAGTAGTACCGGGGACAGGACTACGCAGTATTTT
CDR3: CASSTGDRTTQYF

size: .
D: .
V: TRBV19
J: TRBJ2-7
DNA: TGTGCCAGTAGTACCCCCGGGAGCTCCTACGAGCAGTACTTC
CDR3: CASSTPGSSYEQYF

size: .
D: .
V: TRBV19
J: TRBJ2-7
DNA: TGTGCCAGTAGTACCTCACTAGGATCCTACTACGAGCAGTACTTC
CDR3: CASSTSLGSYYEQYF

size: .
D: .
V: TRBV15
J: TRBJ2-3
DNA: TGTGCCACCAGCAGAGCCGGCTCGACAGATACGCAGTATTTT
CDR3: CATSRAGSTDTQYF

size: .
D: .
V: TRBV12-3/TRBV12-4
J: TRBJ2-7
DNA: TGTGCCAGCACCGATGACAGCGAGCAGTACTTC
CDR3: CASTDDSEQYF

size: once
D: .
V: TRBV3-1/TRBV3-2
J: TRBJ2-7
DNA: TGTGCCAGCAGCCACGGGTTCGAGCAGTACTTC
CDR3: CASSHGFEQYF

size: .
D: .
V: TRBV12-3/TRBV12-4
J: TRBJ1-2
DNA: TGTGCCAGCAGTTTCGGGAAAAACTATGGCTACACCTTC
CDR3: CASSFGKNYGYTF

size: few
D: TRBD2
V: TRBV5-1
J: TRBJ2-7
DNA: TGCGCCAGCAGCTTGGGGGGGACTAGCGTCGACGAGCAGTACTTC
CDR3: CASSLGGTSVDEQYF

size: .
D: .
V: TRBV6-2/TRBV6-3
J: TRBJ1-2
DNA: TGTGCCAGCAGTCATGGACCACATAGCGGCTACACCTTC
CDR3: CASSHGPHSGYTF

size: .
D: .
V: TRBV7-9
J: TRBJ1-3
DNA: TGTGCCAGCAGCTCTAAGGGAGGCTCTGGAAACACCATATATTTT
CDR3: CASSSKGGSGNTIYF